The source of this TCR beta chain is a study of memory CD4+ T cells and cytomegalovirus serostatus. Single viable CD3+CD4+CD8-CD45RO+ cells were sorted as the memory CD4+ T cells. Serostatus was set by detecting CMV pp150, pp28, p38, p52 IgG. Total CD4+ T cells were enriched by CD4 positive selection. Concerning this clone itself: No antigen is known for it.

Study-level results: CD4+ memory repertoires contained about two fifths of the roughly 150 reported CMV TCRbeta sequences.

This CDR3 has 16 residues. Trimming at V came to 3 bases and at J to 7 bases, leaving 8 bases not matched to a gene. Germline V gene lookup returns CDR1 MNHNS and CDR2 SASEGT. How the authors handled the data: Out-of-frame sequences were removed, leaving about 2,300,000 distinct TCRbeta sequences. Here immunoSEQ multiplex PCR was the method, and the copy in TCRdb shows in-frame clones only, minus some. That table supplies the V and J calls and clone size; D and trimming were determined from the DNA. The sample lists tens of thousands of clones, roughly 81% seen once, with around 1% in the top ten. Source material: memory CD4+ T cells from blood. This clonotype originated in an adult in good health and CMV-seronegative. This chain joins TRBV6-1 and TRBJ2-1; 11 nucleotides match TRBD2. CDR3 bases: TGTGCCAGCAGTGATCGACTAGCGGGACGGGGAAATGAGCAGTTCTTC. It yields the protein CASSDRLAGRGNEQFF.